A selection of T cell receptor beta chains follows, all from one sample in a study of shared clonotypes between healthy human individuals. The assay was immunoSEQ multiplex PCR, and TCRdb's table has in-frame clones only and misses some. This sample carries around 1.6 million clones, under 99% of them seen once, and the ten largest clones take 0.45%. The material sequenced was naive CD4+ T cells sorted from blood. The receptors were gathered from a man in his thirties or forties in good health. CDR3s include the opening cysteine and the closing phenylalanine or tryptophan. Each record gives: D gene, J gene, clone size, V gene, CDR3 DNA, CDR3 protein. A D gene is named only where the DNA matches it firmly. A row's size may be missing; if present it is once, few, many or a size class.

D gene: .
J gene: TRBJ2-1
clone size: .
V gene: TRBV11-2
CDR3 DNA: TGTGCCAGCAGCCACCCTGGGACTCGGGCTGGGAATGAGCAGTTCTTC
CDR3 protein: CASSHPGTRAGNEQFF

D gene: TRBD1
J gene: TRBJ1-1
clone size: .
V gene: TRBV5-1
CDR3 DNA: TGCGCCAGCAGCTTTGGACAGGTCGATACGAACACTGAAGCTTTCTTT
CDR3 protein: CASSFGQVDTNTEAFF

D gene: .
J gene: TRBJ1-1
clone size: .
V gene: TRBV7-3
CDR3 DNA: TGTGCCAGCAGCCAACCCGGAACTGAAGCTTTCTTT
CDR3 protein: CASSQPGTEAFF

D gene: .
J gene: TRBJ1-2
clone size: .
V gene: TRBV19
CDR3 DNA: TGTGCCAGAATGGAGTGGATCTATGGCTACACCTTC
CDR3 protein: CARMEWIYGYTF

D gene: .
J gene: TRBJ2-7
clone size: .
V gene: TRBV5-1
CDR3 DNA: TGCGCCAGCAGCTTGGATGCAGCTGCCGAGCAGTACTTC
CDR3 protein: CASSLDAAAEQYF

D gene: .
J gene: TRBJ2-7
clone size: once
V gene: TRBV29-1
CDR3 DNA: TGCAGCGTTGTTAGTGGGCTAGGTTTCTACGAGCAGTACTTC
CDR3 protein: CSVVSGLGFYEQYF

D gene: .
J gene: TRBJ2-2
clone size: .
V gene: TRBV10-1
CDR3 DNA: TGCGCCAGCAGTGAGTCGCGCGGGGAGCTGTTTTTT
CDR3 protein: CASSESRGELFF

D gene: .
J gene: TRBJ2-5
clone size: once
V gene: TRBV11-3
CDR3 DNA: TGTGCCAGCAGCCACAGGGAAGAGACCCAGTACTTC
CDR3 protein: CASSHREETQYF

D gene: .
J gene: TRBJ1-1
clone size: .
V gene: TRBV6-1
CDR3 DNA: TGTGCCAGCAGTGTCGGGACAAAGAACACTGAAGCTTTCTTT
CDR3 protein: CASSVGTKNTEAFF

D gene: TRBD2
J gene: TRBJ2-1
clone size: .
V gene: TRBV5-1
CDR3 DNA: TGCGCCAGCAGCTTGAGGGAGGGCCTCTACAATGAGCAGTTCTTC
CDR3 protein: CASSLREGLYNEQFF

D gene: TRBD2
J gene: TRBJ2-5
clone size: .
V gene: TRBV2
CDR3 DNA: TGTGCCAGCAGCGCTCAGGACGGGGGGCAAGAGACCCAGTACTTC
CDR3 protein: CASSAQDGGQETQYF

D gene: .
J gene: TRBJ1-2
clone size: .
V gene: TRBV28
CDR3 DNA: TGTGCCAGCGGATCTAACATTGTCTATAACTATGGCTACACCTTC
CDR3 protein: CASGSNIVYNYGYTF

D gene: TRBD2
J gene: TRBJ2-5
clone size: .
V gene: TRBV5-1
CDR3 DNA: TGCGCCAGCCGGGAGGGGGAGACCCAGTACTTC
CDR3 protein: CASREGETQYF

D gene: .
J gene: TRBJ2-1
clone size: .
V gene: TRBV10-3
CDR3 DNA: TGTGCCATCAGTGCGGGACCGCCCTACAATGAGCAGTTCTTC
CDR3 protein: CAISAGPPYNEQFF

D gene: TRBD1
J gene: TRBJ2-7
clone size: once
V gene: TRBV6-5
CDR3 DNA: TGTGCCAGCAGTCCCAACGGACAGGCCTACGAGCAGTACTTC
CDR3 protein: CASSPNGQAYEQYF

D gene: .
J gene: TRBJ2-5
clone size: once
V gene: TRBV5-1
CDR3 DNA: TGCGCCAGCAGCCACGGATTACGCGGAGAGACCCAGTACTTC
CDR3 protein: CASSHGLRGETQYF

D gene: .
J gene: TRBJ2-5
clone size: .
V gene: TRBV5-4
CDR3 DNA: TGTGCCAGCAGCTTGGGGGGACAAGAGACCCAGTACTTC
CDR3 protein: CASSLGGQETQYF

D gene: .
J gene: TRBJ2-3
clone size: .
V gene: TRBV13
CDR3 DNA: TGTGCCAGCAGCGCCCCGGGACAGCAGTATTTT
CDR3 protein: CASSAPGQQYF

D gene: TRBD2
J gene: TRBJ2-7
clone size: .
V gene: TRBV28
CDR3 DNA: TGTGCCAGCCTACCGGGGGGCGGGAGGGTTGAGCAGTACTTC
CDR3 protein: CASLPGGGRVEQYF

D gene: TRBD1
J gene: TRBJ1-4
clone size: .
V gene: TRBV9
CDR3 DNA: TGTGCCAGCAGCGGTAACCGGGACAGGGCTGAAAAACTGTTTTTT
CDR3 protein: CASSGNRDRAEKLFF

D gene: .
J gene: TRBJ1-5
clone size: .
V gene: TRBV28
CDR3 DNA: TGTGCCAGCAGTTTTTGGACAGAAGCTAATCAGCCCCAGCATTTT
CDR3 protein: CASSFWTEANQPQHF

D gene: .
J gene: TRBJ2-5
clone size: .
V gene: TRBV10-3
CDR3 DNA: TGTGCCATCAGGGGGACTGCAGGGCCACCGGGGACCCAGTACTTC
CDR3 protein: CAIRGTAGPPGTQYF

D gene: TRBD2
J gene: TRBJ2-1
clone size: .
V gene: TRBV7-9
CDR3 DNA: TGTGCCAGCAGCGTCGGGACTAGCGGGAGTAACGAGCAGTTCTTC
CDR3 protein: CASSVGTSGSNEQFF

D gene: .
J gene: TRBJ1-4
clone size: .
V gene: TRBV5-6
CDR3 DNA: TGTGCCAGCAGCATCAGGACATATGAAAAACTGTTTTTT
CDR3 protein: CASSIRTYEKLFF

D gene: TRBD1
J gene: TRBJ2-7
clone size: .
V gene: TRBV19
CDR3 DNA: TGTGCCAGTAGTATCTCCGGGACAGTCTACGAGCAGTACTTC
CDR3 protein: CASSISGTVYEQYF

D gene: TRBD1
J gene: TRBJ1-5
clone size: .
V gene: TRBV28
CDR3 DNA: TGTGCCAGCCTGACAGGGGGCTGGCAGCCCCAGCATTTT
CDR3 protein: CASLTGGWQPQHF

D gene: .
J gene: TRBJ2-7
clone size: .
V gene: TRBV5-1
CDR3 DNA: TGCGCCAGCACACAGGGTGTGGTCGATAGGGGGTTCGTCACGGCTTTCTACGAGCAGTACTTC
CDR3 protein: CASTQGVVDRGFVTAFYEQYF

D gene: TRBD2
J gene: TRBJ2-1
clone size: .
V gene: TRBV5-1
CDR3 DNA: TGCGCCAGCAGCTACGGCGGGAGGATGGATGAGCAGTTCTTC
CDR3 protein: CASSYGGRMDEQFF

D gene: .
J gene: TRBJ2-1
clone size: once
V gene: TRBV9
CDR3 DNA: TGTGCCAGCAGCGTAGAAGGAACCTACAATGAGCAGTTCTTC
CDR3 protein: CASSVEGTYNEQFF

D gene: .
J gene: TRBJ2-7
clone size: .
V gene: TRBV19
CDR3 DNA: TGTGCCAGGTTAGGAGGGAGTTGGGACGAGCAGTACTTC
CDR3 protein: CARLGGSWDEQYF

D gene: TRBD2
J gene: TRBJ2-3
clone size: .
V gene: TRBV28
CDR3 DNA: TGTGCCAGCAGTTTAAGGACTAGCGGGAGAATGGATACGCAGTATTTT
CDR3 protein: CASSLRTSGRMDTQYF

D gene: TRBD1
J gene: TRBJ1-5
clone size: .
V gene: TRBV4-2
CDR3 DNA: TGTGCCAGCAGCCAAAGAGGACAGGGCGCGAATCAGCCCCAGCATTTT
CDR3 protein: CASSQRGQGANQPQHF

D gene: .
J gene: TRBJ2-3
clone size: .
V gene: TRBV7-8
CDR3 DNA: TGTGCCAGCAGCTCGCGCGGCTCGGGGGCAGATACGCAGTATTTT
CDR3 protein: CASSSRGSGADTQYF

D gene: .
J gene: TRBJ1-5
clone size: .
V gene: TRBV28
CDR3 DNA: TGTGCCAGCATTGGCAGGTGGGGTGATCAGCCCCAGCATTTT
CDR3 protein: CASIGRWGDQPQHF

D gene: TRBD1
J gene: TRBJ1-5
clone size: .
V gene: TRBV5-8
CDR3 DNA: TGTGCCAGCGCCAGGGGGAGTCAGCCCCAGCATTTT
CDR3 protein: CASARGSQPQHF

D gene: .
J gene: TRBJ2-5
clone size: few
V gene: TRBV18
CDR3 DNA: TGTGCCAGCTCACCCGGCTCCGGAGAGACCCAGTACTTC
CDR3 protein: CASSPGSGETQYF

D gene: TRBD2
J gene: TRBJ2-2
clone size: .
V gene: TRBV19
CDR3 DNA: TGTGCCAGTAGCGGGAGGGCCTTTTTCGGGGAGCTGTTTTTT
CDR3 protein: CASSGRAFFGELFF

D gene: .
J gene: TRBJ2-1
clone size: .
V gene: TRBV5-1
CDR3 DNA: TGCGCCAGCTCGAAGGGTAGGGCACCGAGCTCCTACAATGAGCAGTTCTTC
CDR3 protein: CASSKGRAPSSYNEQFF

D gene: TRBD2
J gene: TRBJ2-1
clone size: .
V gene: TRBV5-1
CDR3 DNA: TGCGCCAGCAGCTCCGGGACTAGCGGGAGTTTACCTTTGGATGAGCAGTTCTTC
CDR3 protein: CASSSGTSGSLPLDEQFF

D gene: .
J gene: TRBJ2-5
clone size: once
V gene: TRBV18
CDR3 DNA: TGTGCCAGCTCACCACGTCTCGTTTTGGCGGGACAGGAGACCCAGTACTTC
CDR3 protein: CASSPRLVLAGQETQYF

D gene: TRBD1
J gene: TRBJ2-1
clone size: .
V gene: TRBV5-1
CDR3 DNA: TGCGCCAGCAGCTACGGGACAGGGGGTATACATGGCTACAATGAGCAGTTCTTC
CDR3 protein: CASSYGTGGIHGYNEQFF

D gene: .
J gene: TRBJ2-7
clone size: .
V gene: TRBV19
CDR3 DNA: TGTGCCAGTAGGAAAGATCAGAGGTCCTACGAGCAGTACTTC
CDR3 protein: CASRKDQRSYEQYF

D gene: TRBD2
J gene: TRBJ2-1
clone size: .
V gene: TRBV6-1
CDR3 DNA: TGTGCCAGCATCGGACTAGCGGGAAGGCATGAGCAGTTCTTC
CDR3 protein: CASIGLAGRHEQFF

D gene: TRBD1
J gene: TRBJ2-7
clone size: .
V gene: TRBV5-1
CDR3 DNA: TGCGCCAGCAGGTTGGGGACAGTGAACGAGCAGTACTTC
CDR3 protein: CASRLGTVNEQYF

D gene: .
J gene: TRBJ2-3
clone size: .
V gene: TRBV18
CDR3 DNA: TGTGCCAGCTCACCAGTTCTACCAGATACTAGCACAGATACGCAGTATTTT
CDR3 protein: CASSPVLPDTSTDTQYF

D gene: .
J gene: TRBJ1-1
clone size: .
V gene: TRBV27
CDR3 DNA: TGTGCCAGCAGTTACGGCGACAGGAACACTGAAGCTTTCTTT
CDR3 protein: CASSYGDRNTEAFF

D gene: TRBD1
J gene: TRBJ2-7
clone size: .
V gene: TRBV28
CDR3 DNA: TGTGCCAGCAAACCCGGGACAGTTCCCTACGAGCAGTACTTC
CDR3 protein: CASKPGTVPYEQYF

D gene: .
J gene: TRBJ2-1
clone size: .
V gene: TRBV6-4
CDR3 DNA: TGTGCCAGCAGTCCCCGGGATAACAATGAGCAGTTCTTC
CDR3 protein: CASSPRDNNEQFF

D gene: .
J gene: TRBJ1-1
clone size: few
V gene: TRBV28
CDR3 DNA: TGTGCCAGCAGCCCCCACACTGAAGCTTTCTTT
CDR3 protein: CASSPHTEAFF

D gene: .
J gene: TRBJ2-4
clone size: .
V gene: TRBV5-4
CDR3 DNA: TGTGCCAGCAGCTCATCCAGGGAGGACATTCAGTACTTC
CDR3 protein: CASSSSREDIQYF

D gene: TRBD1
J gene: TRBJ2-5
clone size: once
V gene: TRBV2
CDR3 DNA: TGTGCCAGCAGTGGGGGACAGTACCAAGAGACCCAGTACTTC
CDR3 protein: CASSGGQYQETQYF

D gene: .
J gene: TRBJ2-3
clone size: once
V gene: TRBV7-9
CDR3 DNA: TGTGCCAGCAGCCCCTCCGGGATTCGCACAGATACGCAGTATTTT
CDR3 protein: CASSPSGIRTDTQYF

D gene: TRBD1
J gene: TRBJ2-7
clone size: .
V gene: TRBV6-6
CDR3 DNA: TGTGCCAGCAGTCTGGGCGGGACAGGGACCTACGAGCAGTACTTC
CDR3 protein: CASSLGGTGTYEQYF

D gene: .
J gene: TRBJ2-5
clone size: .
V gene: TRBV18
CDR3 DNA: TGTGCCAGCTCATCCCTTTTTAGACAGAACTGGCAAGAGACCCAGTACTTC
CDR3 protein: CASSSLFRQNWQETQYF

D gene: TRBD2
J gene: TRBJ2-5
clone size: .
V gene: TRBV5-4
CDR3 DNA: TGTGCCAGCAGCTTAAACCCAGCGGGAGCGCGAGAGACCCAGTACTTC
CDR3 protein: CASSLNPAGARETQYF

D gene: TRBD2
J gene: TRBJ2-3
clone size: .
V gene: TRBV5-1
CDR3 DNA: TGCGCCAGCGAAGTGGGACTAGCGGGCCTGAGACGGGGCGCAGATACGCAGTATTTT
CDR3 protein: CASEVGLAGLRRGADTQYF

D gene: .
J gene: TRBJ2-7
clone size: .
V gene: TRBV5-1
CDR3 DNA: TGCGCCAGCAGCTTGGTCGGCAGCAACGAGCAGTACTTC
CDR3 protein: CASSLVGSNEQYF

D gene: TRBD1
J gene: TRBJ2-3
clone size: .
V gene: TRBV28
CDR3 DNA: TGTGCCAGCAGTTCAGGGGGCCTCACAGATACGCAGTATTTT
CDR3 protein: CASSSGGLTDTQYF